Each of the 13 T cell receptor beta chains below was sequenced from the same sample in a study of metastatic and nonmetastatic thyroid tumors. Via MiXCR, TCRdb re-called the PCR reads. The sample gives some 20,000 clones, approximately 15% of which show up once; 18% is in the top ten. Each patient came to thyroid surgery without any prior treatment (of any kind). The sample was blood. Receptors originate from a male donor with papillary thyroid cancer or a benign thyroid nodule (not recorded which). Some clones in this sample may be carry-over from other donors' samples.

The table lists this clone with many counts. V usage is TRBV30 and J usage is TRBJ1-4; D possibly corresponds to TRBD1 (6 bases). V was trimmed by 1 base and J by 8 bases, leaving 11 bases between them. The germline gives CDR1 GTSNPN, CDR2 SVGIG (reference sequence). There are 13 residues in the CDR3. The CDR3 DNA reads as TGTGCCTGGAGTGAGGGGGGAGGGGAAAAACTGTTTTTT. It yields the protein CAWSEGGGEKLFF.

There are many counts of this clone. The genes are TRBV5-6 and TRBJ1-2, with 9 bases identical to TRBD1. Trimming took 4 bases from V and 6 from J; bases not matched to a gene: 4. The CDR3 sequence is 13 residues long. The germline gives CDR1 SGHDT, CDR2 YYEEEE. The CDR3, as DNA: TGTGCCAGCAGCCCGACAGGGGGTGATGGCTACACCTTC. It encodes CASSPTGGDGYTF.

V is TRBV28 and J is TRBJ2-7; TRBD2 aligns across 8 bases. Germline-derived CDR1 and CDR2 are MDHEN and SYDVKM. Trimming removed 8 bases from V and 0 bases from J; junction bases left unmatched: 3. The CDR3 is 13 amino acids. CDR3 nucleotides: TGTGCCAGCTCGGGAGGGAACTCCTACGAGCAGTACTTC. Amino acid sequence: CASSGGNSYEQYF.

At least ten counts were recorded for this clone. The chain combines TRBV11-1 with TRBJ1-2; possibly TRBD1 for D (5 bases). The germline V gene has CDR1 SGHAT and CDR2 FQDESV (reference sequence). With 3 bases removed from V and 0 bases from J, the gap between germline ends came to 14 bases. The CDR3 is made up of 16 amino acids. CDR3 nucleotides: TGTGCCAGCAGCTTCAAAAAGACAGATTCTAACTATGGCTACACCTTC. Amino acid sequence: CASSFKKTDSNYGYTF.

This clone counts as medium-sized. The chain links TRBV11-3 to TRBJ1-1; D might be TRBD1 (5 bases). V lost 1 base and J 0 bases, leaving 9 bases between the germline ends. Germline loops: CDR1 SGHNT, CDR2 YENEEA. This CDR3 region has 15 residues. DNA for the CDR3: TGTGCCAGCAGCTTAGGGCAGGGTATGAACACTGAAGCTTTCTTT. Its protein product is CASSLGQGMNTEAFF.

This clone was recorded at least ten times. The gene calls are TRBV6-2 or TRBV6-3 and TRBJ2-7; maybe TRBD1 (5 bases). Trimming left V 4 bases short and J 2 bases short, with 9 bases between. CDR3 length: 13 residues. Germline CDR1 reads MNHEY; CDR2 reads SVGEGT. DNA for the CDR3: TGTGCCAGCAGTTGGGGCGGTCCCTACGAGCAGTACTTC. It translates to CASSWGGPYEQYF.

This clone was picked up many times. This sequence joins TRBV20-1 and TRBJ2-3; D may be TRBD2 (7 bases). V was pared by 0 bases and J by 4 bases, with 20 bases between. This CDR3 region has 17 residues. Germline CDR1 DFQATT, CDR2 SNEGSKA (reference sequence). The CDR3: CSARDGGGARSSDTQYF. The CDR3 nucleotides read TGCAGTGCTAGAGATGGTGGGGGGGCCAGGAGCTCAGATACGCAGTATTTT.

This clone has ten or more counts. The rearrangement uses TRBV29-1 and TRBJ2-2; D may be TRBD1 (5 bases). CDR3 length equals 12 residues. The V end lost 5 bases, the J end lost 5 bases, and 9 bases lay between the germline ends. Germline CDR1 is SQVTM and CDR2 is ANQGSEA. The DNA of the CDR3 is TGCAGCGTTTACAGGAGTACCGGGGAGCTGTTTTTT. Translated, it gives CSVYRSTGELFF.

This clone was detected ten times or more. The chain joins TRBV27 to TRBJ2-1, with 11 positions matching TRBD2. The CDR3 consists of 16 residues. The germline V gene has CDR1 MNHEY and CDR2 SMNVEV (reference sequence). The junction had 4 bases not matched to a gene; V was cut back by 3 bases and J by 3 bases. The CDR3 reads CASSLGLADLYNEQFF. The CDR3 nucleotides are TGTGCCAGCAGTTTGGGACTAGCGGACCTCTACAATGAGCAGTTCTTC.

The rearrangement links TRBV12-3 or TRBV12-4 to TRBJ2-6, with TRBD2 identical over 7 bases. With V trimmed by 6 bases and J by 2 bases, 13 bases remained unmatched. The CDR3 consists of 18 residues. The CDR3 DNA follows: TGTGCCAGCAGCCCGGCGCGTATCCTAGCGGCTGGGGCCAACGTCCTGACTTTC. Translation gives CASSPARILAAGANVLTF.

This clone has a count of ten or more. CDR3: CSASLADSYEQYF. In DNA form, the CDR3 reads TGCAGTGCTAGCCTAGCGGACTCCTACGAGCAGTACTTC. J is TRBJ2-7 and V is TRBV20-1; 7 bases agree with TRBD2. The CDR3 has 13 residues. Germline assignment: CDR1 DFQATT and CDR2 SNEGSKA (reference sequence). V gave up 3 bases and J gave up 0 bases; unmatched junction bases: 2.

The V call is TRBV5-1, the J call TRBJ2-7, with TRBD2 matching 10 bases. The germline V gene encodes CDR1 SGHRS and CDR2 YFSETQ. This CDR3 contains 15 residues. Losses at the gene ends were 5 bases for V and 4 bases for J; bases not matched to a gene: 9. The CDR3 sequence is CASRWLAGDSYEQYF. The DNA of the CDR3 is TGCGCCAGCAGGTGGCTAGCGGGAGATTCATACGAGCAGTACTTC.

This clone was found many times. The chain joins TRBV5-1 to TRBJ2-2, with 9 positions matching TRBD1. Germline-derived CDR1 and CDR2 are SGHRS and YFSETQ. Unmatched junction bases numbered 3, after V lost 4 bases and J lost 2 bases. CDR3 size: 15 residues. In DNA, the CDR3 is TGCGCCAGCAGCCGCACAGGGGGCAACACCGGGGAGCTGTTTTTT. Amino acids: CASSRTGGNTGELFF.